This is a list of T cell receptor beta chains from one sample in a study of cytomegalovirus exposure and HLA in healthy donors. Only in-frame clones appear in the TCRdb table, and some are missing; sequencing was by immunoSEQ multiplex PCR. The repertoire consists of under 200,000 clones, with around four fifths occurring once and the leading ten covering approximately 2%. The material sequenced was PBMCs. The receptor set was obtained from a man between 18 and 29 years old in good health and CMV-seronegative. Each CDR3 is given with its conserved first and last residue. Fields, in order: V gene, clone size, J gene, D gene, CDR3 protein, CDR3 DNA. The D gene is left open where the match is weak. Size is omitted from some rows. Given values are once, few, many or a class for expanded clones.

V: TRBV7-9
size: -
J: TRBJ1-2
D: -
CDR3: CSSSSILGGGNYGYTF
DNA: TGTTCCAGCAGCTCAATCCTAGGCGGGGGAAACTATGGCTACACCTTC

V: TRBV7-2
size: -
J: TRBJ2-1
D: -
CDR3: CASSLYLTEQFF
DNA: TGTGCCAGCAGCCTCTACCTCACGGAGCAGTTCTTC

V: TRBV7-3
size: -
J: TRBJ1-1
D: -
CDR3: CATRDTMNTEAFF
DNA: TGTGCCACCAGGGACACCATGAACACTGAAGCTTTCTTT

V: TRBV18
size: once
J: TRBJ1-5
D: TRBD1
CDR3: CASSPGTVNQPQHF
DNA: TGTGCCAGCTCCCCCGGGACAGTTAATCAGCCCCAGCATTTT

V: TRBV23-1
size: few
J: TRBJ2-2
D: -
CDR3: CASSPKGREETGELFF
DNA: TGCGCCAGCAGCCCAAAGGGAAGGGAGGAGACCGGGGAGCTGTTTTTT

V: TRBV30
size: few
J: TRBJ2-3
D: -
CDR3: CAWSVLQAGPDTQYF
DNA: TGTGCCTGGAGTGTCCTTCAGGCCGGCCCAGATACGCAGTATTTT

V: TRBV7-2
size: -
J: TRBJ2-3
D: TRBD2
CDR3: CASSLWDGGNTDTQYF
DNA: TGTGCCAGCAGCTTATGGGACGGGGGGAACACAGATACGCAGTATTTT

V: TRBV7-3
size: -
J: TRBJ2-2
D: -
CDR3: CASSHDLTSGNTGELFF
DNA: TGTGCCAGCAGCCACGACCTAACCAGCGGGAACACCGGGGAGCTGTTTTTT

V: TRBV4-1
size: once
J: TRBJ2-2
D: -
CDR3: CASSQDSGFGELFF
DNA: TGCGCCAGCAGCCAAGATTCCGGGTTCGGGGAGCTGTTTTTT

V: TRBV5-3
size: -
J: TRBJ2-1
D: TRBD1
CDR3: CARPTGTVVNEQFF
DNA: TGTGCCAGACCCACCGGGACAGTCGTCAATGAGCAGTTCTTC

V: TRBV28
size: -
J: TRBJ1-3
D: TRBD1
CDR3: CASSPYTDRGGNTIYF
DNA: TGTGCCAGCAGTCCGTACACGGACAGGGGAGGAAACACCATATATTTT

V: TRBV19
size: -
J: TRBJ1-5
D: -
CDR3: CASSYRVSNQPQHF
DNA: TGTGCCAGTAGTTACAGGGTGAGCAATCAGCCCCAGCATTTT

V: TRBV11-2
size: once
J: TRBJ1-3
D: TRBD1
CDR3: CASSPGTGFVSGNTIYF
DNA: TGTGCCAGCAGCCCCGGGACAGGGTTTGTCTCTGGAAACACCATATATTTT

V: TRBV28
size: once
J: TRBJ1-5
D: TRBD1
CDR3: CASSHHRGASNQPQHF
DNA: TGTGCCAGCAGTCACCACAGGGGAGCGAGCAATCAGCCCCAGCATTTT

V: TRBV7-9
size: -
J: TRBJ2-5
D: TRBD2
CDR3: CSSTPIRGELQETQYF
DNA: TGTTCCAGCACTCCCATCCGGGGGGAATTACAAGAGACCCAGTACTTC

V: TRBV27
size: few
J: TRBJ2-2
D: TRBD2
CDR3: CASSLSGTSGPGELFF
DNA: TGTGCCAGCAGTTTATCGGGGACTAGCGGGCCCGGGGAGCTGTTTTTT

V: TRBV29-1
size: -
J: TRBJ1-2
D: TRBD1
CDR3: CSVLRGPRDGYTF
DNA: TGCAGCGTCTTAAGGGGGCCGAGGGATGGCTACACCTTC

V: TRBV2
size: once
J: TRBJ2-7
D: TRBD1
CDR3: CASRKGAGYDYEQYF
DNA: TGTGCCAGCAGGAAGGGGGCAGGGTACGACTACGAGCAGTACTTC

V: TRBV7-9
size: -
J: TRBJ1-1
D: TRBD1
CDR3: CSSTGASEAFF
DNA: TGTTCCAGCACAGGGGCATCTGAAGCTTTCTTT

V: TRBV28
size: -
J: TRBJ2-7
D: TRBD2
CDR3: CASSEYTITSGATPSHEQYF
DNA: TGTGCCAGCAGTGAGTACACTATAACTAGCGGGGCGACACCTTCCCACGAGCAGTACTTC

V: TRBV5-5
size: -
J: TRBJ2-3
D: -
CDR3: CASSLAAGAGDTQYF
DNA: TGTGCCAGCAGCTTGGCTGCAGGGGCGGGAGATACGCAGTATTTT

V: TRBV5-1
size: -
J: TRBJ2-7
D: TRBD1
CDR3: CASSLVAGTDYEQYF
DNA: TGCGCCAGCAGCTTGGTGGCCGGGACAGACTACGAGCAGTACTTC

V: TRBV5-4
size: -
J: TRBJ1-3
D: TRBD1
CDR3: CASSLTGGGGNTIYF
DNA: TGTGCCAGCAGCTTGACAGGGGGTGGTGGAAACACCATATATTTT

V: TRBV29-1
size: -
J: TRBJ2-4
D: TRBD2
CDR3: CSGRETDKNIQYF
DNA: TGCAGCGGGCGGGAGACTGACAAAAACATTCAGTACTTC

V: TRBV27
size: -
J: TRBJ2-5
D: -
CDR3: CASSSAQQGMEQETQYF
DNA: TGTGCCAGCAGTTCAGCGCAACAGGGAATGGAGCAAGAGACCCAGTACTTC

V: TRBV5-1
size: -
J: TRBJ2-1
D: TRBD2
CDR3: CASTASGGYNEQFF
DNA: TGCGCCAGCACTGCTAGCGGGGGATACAATGAGCAGTTCTTC

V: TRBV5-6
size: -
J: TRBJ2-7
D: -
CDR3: CASSLEDKQYF
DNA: TGTGCCAGCAGCTTGGAAGACAAGCAGTACTTC

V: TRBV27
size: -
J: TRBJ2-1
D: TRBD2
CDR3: CASNLAGDSYNEQFF
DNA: TGTGCCAGCAATCTAGCGGGGGACTCCTACAATGAGCAGTTCTTC

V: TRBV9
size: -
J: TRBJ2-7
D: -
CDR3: CASSVEPGYEQYF
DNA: TGTGCCAGCAGCGTAGAGCCGGGTTACGAGCAGTACTTC

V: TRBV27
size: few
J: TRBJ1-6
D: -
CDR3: CASSLRGYSPLHF
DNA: TGTGCCAGCAGTTTACGGGGTTATTCACCCCTCCACTTT

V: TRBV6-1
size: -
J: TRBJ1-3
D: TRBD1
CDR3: CASSEGTGAATIYF
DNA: TGTGCCAGCAGTGAGGGGACAGGGGCGGCCACCATATATTTT

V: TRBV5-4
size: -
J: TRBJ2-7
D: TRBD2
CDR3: CASSPGREGYEQYF
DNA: TGTGCCAGCAGCCCTGGACGGGAGGGGTACGAGCAGTACTTC

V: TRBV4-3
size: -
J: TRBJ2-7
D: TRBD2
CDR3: CASSQDWTGGPYEQYF
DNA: TGCGCCAGCAGCCAAGATTGGACGGGAGGGCCTTACGAGCAGTACTTC

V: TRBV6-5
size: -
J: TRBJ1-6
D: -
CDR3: CASSRRTRTDSPLHF
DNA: TGTGCCAGCAGCCGACGGACGAGGACTGATTCACCCCTCCACTTT

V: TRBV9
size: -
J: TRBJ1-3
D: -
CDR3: CASSVGSQSGNTIYF
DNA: TGTGCCAGCAGCGTAGGATCACAATCGGGAAACACCATATATTTT

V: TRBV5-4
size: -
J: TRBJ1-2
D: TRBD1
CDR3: CASSFNRGFFGLDYGYTF
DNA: TGTGCCAGCAGCTTCAACAGGGGTTTCTTTGGTTTGGACTATGGCTACACCTTC

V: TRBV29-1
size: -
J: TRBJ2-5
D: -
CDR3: CSVRWPLEQETQYF
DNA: TGCAGCGTCCGATGGCCCCTAGAACAAGAGACCCAGTACTTC

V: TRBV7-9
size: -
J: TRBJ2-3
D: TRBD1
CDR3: CASSLLTGQGGTDTQYF
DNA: TGTGCCAGCAGCCTCCTCACGGGACAGGGAGGGACAGATACGCAGTATTTT